The 15 T cell receptor beta chains given below trace back to one sample, sequenced in a study of post-analysis software for immune sequencing data. Whole-study findings and limits: With TRBV5-6, TRBV5-1 and TRBV20-1 included, 4 to 6 TRBV segments were more frequent in patients than in controls.

Prepared libraries of TCR beta cDNA carried unique molecular identifiers. TCRdb redid the calling of the PCR reads with MiXCR, one entry per CDR3 protein. The data hold some 690,000 distinct CDR3 sequences, with around 64% observed a single time. Antigens for these TCRs are unknown. The sample comprised blood. These receptors all stem from a girl aged 2-10 years with multiple sclerosis.

The V and J genes are TRBV29-1 and TRBJ1-1; D remains ambiguous. The CDR3 is 14 residues long. Germline assignment: CDR1 SQVTM and CDR2 ANQGSEA. V was trimmed by 4 bases and J by 3 bases, leaving 15 bases between them. For the CDR3, the DNA is TGCAGCGTTGGGCAGGCCGCCGGGGACACTGAAGCTTTCTTT. Translated: CSVGQAAGDTEAFF.

V is TRBV6-6 and J is TRBJ1-1; perhaps TRBD1 as D (6 bases). V lost 0 bases, J lost 5 bases, and 13 bases lay in between. Germline V gives CDR1 MNHNY, CDR2 SVGAGI (reference sequence). This CDR3 contains 15 residues. The CDR3 DNA sequence: TGTGCCAGCAGTTACTCCTGGGGGCGGAGTACTGAAGCTTTCTTT. Residues: CASSYSWGRSTEAFF.

The V call is TRBV29-1, the J call TRBJ2-3, with a possible D match to TRBD2 (6 bases). Germline V gives CDR1 SQVTM, CDR2 ANQGSEA. This CDR3 has 13 amino acids. V was trimmed by 4 bases and J by 3 bases, leaving 11 bases between them. CDR3 sequence reads: CSVGDSGTDTQYF. CDR3 DNA sequence: TGCAGCGTTGGAGACAGCGGGACAGATACGCAGTATTTT.

The genes are TRBV24-1 and TRBJ2-7, with D tentatively TRBD2 (5 bases). V was shortened by 6 bases and J by 2 bases, with 16 bases between the two germline ends. Per the germline V gene, CDR1 is KGHDR and CDR2 is SFDVKD. The CDR3 runs to 15 residues. The CDR3 region is CATSLSAEVAYEQYF. CDR3 sequence (DNA): TGTGCCACCAGTCTTTCTGCGGAGGTCGCCTACGAGCAGTACTTC.

V gene TRBV10-3 combines with J gene TRBJ1-1; TRBD1 matches 10 bases. CDR1 is ENHRY and CDR2 is SYGVKD in the germline V gene. V lost 6 bases, J lost 3 bases, and 7 bases stayed unmatched. The CDR3 spans 15 residues. The CDR3 coding sequence is TGTGCCATCAGCGCTCTGGGACAGGGGCACACTGAAGCTTTCTTT. Its translation is CAISALGQGHTEAFF.

This CDR3 is CSARRGGRLSIYNEQFF. CDR3 nucleotides: TGCAGTGCTAGAAGGGGGGGAAGGCTCTCAATCTACAATGAGCAGTTCTTC. The rearrangement joins TRBV20-1 to TRBJ2-1, with D perhaps matching TRBD2 (7 bases). The CDR3 runs 17 residues. V was shortened by 2 bases and J by 3 bases, with 20 bases between the two germline ends. Germline V lookup: CDR1 DFQATT, CDR2 SNEGSKA (reference sequence).

This clonotype was counted a single time. The genes are TRBV4-3 and TRBJ1-2; D is possibly TRBD1 (5 bases). The CDR3 extends over 15 amino acids. V was trimmed by 0 bases and J by 6 bases, leaving 14 bases between them. Per germline, CDR1 LGHNA and CDR2 YSLEER. The DNA of the CDR3 is TGCGCCAGCAGCCAAGATGGTCGGGACTGGAATGGCTACACCTTC. It yields the protein CASSQDGRDWNGYTF.

This clonotype occurred a few times. The chain employs TRBV15 and TRBJ2-1; D is unclear. Trimming shortened V by 3 bases and J by 0 bases, and 9 bases separated the two germline ends. CDR3 length: 15 residues. Germline CDR1 and CDR2: LNHNV and YYDKDF (reference sequence). CDR3: CATSSGRSSYNEQFF. DNA of the CDR3: TGTGCCACCAGCAGTGGGCGTAGCTCCTACAATGAGCAGTTCTTC. Full variable domain (remainder filled in from reference TRBV15 and TRBJ2-1): DAMVIQNPRYQVTQFGKPVTLSCSQTLNHNVMYWYQQKSSQAPKLLFHYYDKDFNNEADTPDNFQSRRPNTSFCFLDIRSPGLGDTAMYLCATSSGRSSYNEQFFGPGTRLTVL.

This rearrangement joins TRBV12-3 or TRBV12-4 to TRBJ2-1; TRBD2 aligns across 7 bases. The CDR3 loop spans 15 amino acids. V gave up 3 bases and J gave up 2 bases; unmatched junction bases: 4. The CDR3 protein is CASSLDGRAYNEQFF. The CDR3 nucleotides read TGTGCCAGCAGTTTGGATGGGAGGGCCTACAATGAGCAGTTCTTC.

The chain carries TRBV12-3 or TRBV12-4 and TRBJ2-1; TRBD2 aligns across 8 bases. With V trimmed by 8 bases and J by 10 bases, 10 bases remained unmatched. CDR3 length: 13 amino acids. The CDR3, as DNA: TGTGCCAGCTCCCGGGAGGGTTTCGGGGAGCAGTTCTTC. Translated: CASSREGFGEQFF.

This clonotype was observed a handful of times. The chain carries TRBV20-1 and TRBJ2-1; D assignment may be TRBD1 or TRBD2 (5 bases each). V lost 5 bases, J lost 0 bases, and 17 bases lay in between. CDR3 length: 16 residues. The germline CDR1 and CDR2 sequences are DFQATT and SNEGSKA (reference sequence). CDR3 nucleotide sequence: TGCAGTGCTGCAGCGACAGACACTAGCTCCTACAATGAGCAGTTCTTC. It codes for CSAAATDTSSYNEQFF.

This chain uses TRBV20-1 with TRBJ2-5; 7 nucleotides match TRBD1. Germline CDR1 and CDR2: DFQATT and SNEGSKA (reference sequence). The J segment lost 0 bases and the V segment lost 2 bases, leaving 3 bases of the junction unmatched. The CDR3 is 14 residues long. Written as DNA, the CDR3 is TGCAGTGCTAGAAGGGGGCTGGACCAAGAGACCCAGTACTTC. It yields the protein CSARRGLDQETQYF.

This clonotype appeared a few times. The chain joins TRBV12-5 to TRBJ2-2, with D hard to call. The V gene lost 6 bases and the J gene lost 1 base, with 12 bases spanning the gap. This CDR3 region has 15 residues. The germline CDR1 and CDR2 sequences are LGHNT and FRNRAP. Written as DNA, the CDR3 is TGTGCTAGTGGGGCCCCCTCGGGGAACACCGGGGAGCTGTTTTTT. It codes for CASGAPSGNTGELFF.

This clonotype was seen more than once but under ten times. The rearrangement links TRBV29-1 to TRBJ2-5; 9 nucleotides agree with TRBD1. The CDR3 is 16 amino acids. The germline V gene has CDR1 SQVTM and CDR2 ANQGSEA. V shed 7 bases, J shed 4 bases, and the junction held 16 bases outside the gene matches. In nucleotides, the CDR3 is TGCAGCGGCGGGCCCCCCAGGACAGGGGATCCAGAGACCCAGTACTTC. Protein: CSGGPPRTGDPETQYF.

The chain combines TRBV25-1 with TRBJ2-3; a weak D match, TRBD2 (5 bases). The CDR3 totals 17 residues. The V gene lost 1 base and the J gene lost 3 bases, with 17 bases spanning the gap. The germline V gene has CDR1 MGHDK and CDR2 SYGVNS. The CDR3, as DNA: TGTGCCAGCAGTGAATCACGGGGTGGGTTATCGACAGATACGCAGTATTTT. This codes for CASSESRGGLSTDTQYF.